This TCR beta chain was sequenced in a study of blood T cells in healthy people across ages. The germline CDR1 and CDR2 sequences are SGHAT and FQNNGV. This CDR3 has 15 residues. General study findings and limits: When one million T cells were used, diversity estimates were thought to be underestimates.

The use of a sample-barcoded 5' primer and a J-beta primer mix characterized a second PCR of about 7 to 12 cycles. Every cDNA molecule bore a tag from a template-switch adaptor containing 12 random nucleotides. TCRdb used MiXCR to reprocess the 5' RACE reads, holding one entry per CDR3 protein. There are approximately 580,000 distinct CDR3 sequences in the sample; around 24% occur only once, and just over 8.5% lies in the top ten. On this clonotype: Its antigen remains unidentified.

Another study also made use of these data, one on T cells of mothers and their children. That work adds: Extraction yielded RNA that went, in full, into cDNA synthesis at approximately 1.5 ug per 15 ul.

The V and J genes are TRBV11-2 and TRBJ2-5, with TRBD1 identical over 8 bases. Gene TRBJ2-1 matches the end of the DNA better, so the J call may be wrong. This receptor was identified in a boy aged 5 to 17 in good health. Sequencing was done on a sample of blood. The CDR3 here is CASSSQGAGVNEQFF. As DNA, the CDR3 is TGTGCCAGCAGCTCGCAGGGGGCTGGGGTAAATGAGCAGTTCTTC.